This T cell receptor (beta chain) was documented in a study of shared clonotypes between healthy human individuals. Findings and caveats of the study: What limited the represented genetic and exposure-history diversity was the small number of donors.

Assay: immunoSEQ multiplex PCR; the TCRdb copy retains only in-frame clones and omits some. This table has roughly 490,000 clones, approximately 80% appearing once. Of note for this clone: Its antigen is unknown.

Germline assignment: CDR1 GTSNPN and CDR2 SVGIG (reference sequence). The CDR3 covers 12 residues. V dropped 3 bases and J dropped 1 base, with 6 bases sitting between them. This receptor was identified in a woman aged 40 to 50 in good health. Some clones in this sample may be carry-over from other donors' samples. The sequenced material came from PBMCs. The gene calls are TRBV30 and TRBJ2-5; D is undetermined. The CDR3 DNA sequence: TGTGCCTGGAGCGGCGGCCAAGAGACCCAGTACTTC. Translating it yields CAWSGGQETQYF.